The 17 T cell receptor beta chains below all came from one sample that was sequenced in a study of glioma-infiltrating T cells after dendritic cell vaccination. The time point: after dendritic cell vaccination, including at tumor progression/relapse. The protocol was immunoSEQ multiplex PCR, while the TCRdb copy is restricted to in-frame clones and leaves out a portion. This sample yields tens of thousands of clones, of which about 83% are seen a single time; approximately 9.6% belongs to the top ten. The starting material was blood, obtained after dendritic cell vaccination. The receptors stem from a human donor with glioblastoma.

The rearrangement links TRBV4-3 to TRBJ1-4; D unclear. The CDR3 extends over 17 amino acids. The germline V and J ends were trimmed by 3 bases and 4 bases, with 18 bases remaining between them. Germline CDR1 is LGHNA and CDR2 is YSLEER. The CDR3 reads CASSQRARPIINEKLFF. In DNA form, the CDR3 reads TGCGCCAGCAGCCAGAGAGCTAGGCCAATAATTAATGAAAAACTGTTTTTT.

V and J are TRBV7-2 and TRBJ2-7; 10 nucleotides agree with TRBD1. CDR1 and CDR2 from the germline V gene are SGHTA and FQGNSA. V lost 1 base to trimming and J lost 3 bases; unmatched junction nucleotides: 3. The CDR3 is 15 amino acids. The CDR3 DNA sequence: TGTGCCAGCAGCTTAGTAAGGGACAGGGGCTACGAGCAGTACTTC. Translating gives CASSLVRDRGYEQYF. The full variable domain, rest sourced from reference TRBV7-2 and TRBJ2-7, is GAGVSQSPSNKVTEKGKDVELRCDPISGHTALYWYRQSLGQGLEFLIYFQGNSAPDKSGLPSDRFSAERTGGSVSTLTIQRTQQEDSAVYLCASSLVRDRGYEQYFGPGTRLTVT.

This chain links TRBV7-8 with TRBJ2-2, with a possible D match to TRBD2 (5 bases). The CDR3 contains 15 residues. Trimming cost V 0 bases and J 8 bases, with 13 bases left between them. Germline V gene lookup returns CDR1 SGHVS and CDR2 FQNEAQ. CDR3: CASSLAPLAPGELFF. As DNA, the CDR3 is TGTGCCAGCAGCTTAGCCCCTCTAGCTCCTGGGGAGCTGTTTTTT.

This sequence joins TRBV11-2 and TRBJ2-7, with 11 bases aligning to TRBD2. Germline V CDR1 and CDR2: SGHAT, FQNNGV. Losses at the gene ends were 3 bases for V and 2 bases for J; bases not matched to a gene: 9. CDR3 length equals 17 residues. CDR3 DNA: TGTGCCAGCAGCTTTAGTCGTCTAGCGGGGGGTACCTACGAGCAGTACTTC. Protein: CASSFSRLAGGTYEQYF.

This sequence joins TRBV5-4 and TRBJ1-5; no reliable D call. Looked up from germline, CDR1 is SGHNT and CDR2 is YYREEE (reference sequence). This CDR3 has 15 amino acids. V was pared by 4 bases and J by 3 bases, with 14 bases between. CDR3 sequence reads: CASSQGYGDNQPQHF. CDR3 in DNA: TGTGCCAGCAGCCAAGGCTACGGGGACAATCAGCCCCAGCATTTT. Based on the CDR3 plus reference TRBV5-4 and TRBJ1-5, the full variable domain is ETGVTQSPTHLIKTRGQQVTLRCSSQSGHNTVSWYQQALGQGPQFIFQYYREEENGRGNFPPRFSGLQFPNYSSELNVNALELDDSALYLCASSQGYGDNQPQHFGDGTRLSIL.

This clone was picked up a small number of times. CDR3 sequence reads: CASNPRQAVETQYF. CDR3 in DNA: TGTGCCAGCAATCCTCGACAGGCCGTAGAGACCCAGTACTTC. This chain links TRBV6-1 with TRBJ2-5; a possible D gene is TRBD1 (6 bases). The V and J ends lost 7 bases and 4 bases respectively, with 16 bases between them. This CDR3 contains 14 residues. Germline V lookup: CDR1 MNHNS, CDR2 SASEGT.

The chain combines TRBV19 with TRBJ2-1; TRBD1 aligns across 9 bases. V lost 10 bases and J lost 3; bases outside the gene matches: 7. Germline V gene lookup returns CDR1 LNHDA and CDR2 SQIVND (reference sequence). The CDR3 contains 14 residues. The DNA for the CDR3 is TGTGCCAAAGAACAGGGGGCGTGCTACAATGAGCAGTTCTTC. Its translation: CAKEQGACYNEQFF. Together with reference TRBV19 and TRBJ2-1, the CDR3 gives the full variable domain: DGGITQSPKYLFRKEGQNVTLSCEQNLNHDAMYWYRQDPGQGLRLIYYSQIVNDFQKGDIAEGYSVSREKKESFPLTVTSAQKNPTAFYLCAKEQGACYNEQFFGPGTRLTVL.

CDR3 sequence: CASSMQTGSHEKLFF. In DNA form, the CDR3 reads TGTGCCAGTAGTATGCAGACAGGGTCGCATGAAAAACTGTTTTTT. The rearrangement uses TRBV19 and TRBJ1-4; 7 bases align to TRBD1. Trimming removed 3 bases from V and 6 bases from J; junction bases left unmatched: 7. CDR1 and CDR2 from the germline V gene are LNHDA and SQIVND (reference sequence). The CDR3 extends over 15 amino acids.

The chain employs TRBV27 and TRBJ1-1; no reliable D call. Between the trimmed V and J ends, which lost 0 bases and 3 bases, there was a span of 11 bases. The length of the CDR3 is 15 residues. Germline V gene sequence: CDR1 MNHEY, CDR2 SMNVEV (reference sequence). The CDR3 coding sequence is TGTGCCAGCAGTTTATCCTCCCATAGTTACACTGAAGCTTTCTTT. This translates into CASSLSSHSYTEAFF.

Notes on this clone: Its ends do not fully match the called genes, so a read error is possible. The gene calls are TRBV7-2 and TRBJ1-5, with D perhaps TRBD1 (5 bases). This CDR3 spans 15 amino acids. Germline V gives CDR1 SGHTA, CDR2 FQGNSA. CDR3 nucleotide sequence: TGTGCCAGCAGCTTGGGGGGTGATAGCTATCAGCCCCAGCATTTT. Its translation: CASSLGGDSYQPQHF.

This rearrangement joins TRBV14 to TRBJ2-5; D is possibly TRBD2 (6 bases). This CDR3 is 16 amino acids long. The ends were cut back, 4 bases at V and 2 bases at J, with 17 bases in the middle. Germline V lookup: CDR1 SGHDN, CDR2 FVKESK. CDR3 in amino acids: CASSPLGSALQETQYF. DNA for the CDR3: TGTGCCAGCAGCCCGCTCGGGAGTGCGCTACAAGAGACCCAGTACTTC.

V usage is TRBV6-1 and J usage is TRBJ1-2; TRBD1 is a possible D gene (5 bases). Germline-derived CDR1 and CDR2 are MNHNS and SASEGT. V was cut by 7 bases and J by 5 bases, with 20 bases left in between. CDR3 size: 15 residues. CDR3 sequence reads: CASNNAGGRGYGYTF. The CDR3 bases are TGTGCCAGCAATAACGCGGGGGGTCGGGGGTATGGCTACACCTTC.

This clone has a single count. The chain uses TRBV7-6 and TRBJ1-5, with D uncertain. The V gene's germline CDR1 is SGHVS and CDR2 FNYEAQ. Trimming removed 5 bases from V and 3 bases from J, with 17 bases in between. The CDR3 has 16 amino acids. CDR3 loop: CASSPTPPRYNQPQHF. CDR3 bases: TGTGCCAGCAGCCCTACCCCCCCCAGGTACAATCAGCCCCAGCATTTT.

This rearrangement joins TRBV5-4 to TRBJ2-7; 7 bases map to TRBD2. Germline V gives CDR1 SGHNT, CDR2 YYREEE (reference sequence). V lost 4 bases, J lost 0 bases, and 13 bases stayed unmatched. The CDR3 loop spans 17 amino acids. The CDR3 bases are TGTGCCAGCAGCCCCCGGGGAGGGCCGAAGAGCTCCTACGAGCAGTACTTC. Translated: CASSPRGGPKSSYEQYF.

The chain has TRBV10-3 and TRBJ1-6; 7 bases match TRBD1. The germline gives CDR1 ENHRY, CDR2 SYGVKD. The junction had 8 bases not matched to a gene; V was cut back by 5 bases and J by 10 bases. The length of the CDR3 is 14 residues. The CDR3, as DNA: TGTGCCATCAGTTACGACAGGGTCCGGTCACCCCTCCACTTT. Translated: CAISYDRVRSPLHF.

The chain uses TRBV5-6 and TRBJ2-2, with a weak D call TRBD2 (5 bases). The V and J ends lost 7 bases and 0 bases respectively, with 13 bases between them. The CDR3 consists of 15 residues. Per the germline V gene, CDR1 is SGHDT and CDR2 is YYEEEE. CDR3: CASCQRTSNTGELFF. CDR3 DNA sequence: TGTGCCAGCTGCCAGCGGACTTCGAACACCGGGGAGCTGTTTTTT.

The gene calls are TRBV7-2 and TRBJ2-1; 8 bases map to TRBD2. The CDR3 extends over 16 amino acids. Germline CDR1 and CDR2: SGHTA and FQGNSA. V trimming: 4 bases; J trimming: 7 bases; junction bases outside the gene matches: 12. CDR3 sequence reads: CASSSHSGGARNEQFF. For the CDR3, the DNA is TGTGCCAGCAGCTCGCACAGCGGGGGCGCGAGGAATGAGCAGTTCTTC.